A single sample gave rise to the 25 T cell receptor beta chains below, sequenced in a study of T cells in Graves' hyperthyroidism and ophthalmopathy. Amplification of TCR beta CDR3 regions was performed using RNA transcripts as template. The TCR CDR3 was amplified in a first-round RT-PCR using the HTBI primer set. One entry per CDR3 protein, called by TCRdb with MiXCR from the multiplex PCR reads. The repertoire consists of 550,000 to 650,000 distinct CDR3 sequences, with approximately 15% occurring once and the leading ten covering almost 6%. Sequenced sample: blood. These receptors all stem from a woman between 25 and 40 years old with Graves' hyperthyroidism that later progressed to Graves' ophthalmopathy.

This clonotype appeared a few times. This chain joins TRBV30 and TRBJ1-3; D gene unclear. This CDR3 has 15 amino acids. Deletions cut 0 bases from V and 3 bases from J, with 12 bases between. Germline CDR1 and CDR2: GTSNPN and SVGIG (reference sequence). The CDR3 DNA follows: TGTGCCTGGAGTGTACCGTTGTTGGATGGAAACACCATATATTTT. Translation: CAWSVPLLDGNTIYF.

This clonotype occurred a few times. The genes are TRBV18 and TRBJ2-2; D may be TRBD1 (5 bases). The CDR3 extends over 15 amino acids. V shed 3 bases and J shed 5 bases, with 13 bases lying between them. The germline V gene has CDR1 KGHSH and CDR2 LQKENI. The CDR3 DNA is TGTGCCAGCTCACCCCAGGGATATGGGACCGGGGAGCTGTTTTTT. Translation: CASSPQGYGTGELFF.

The chain has TRBV27 and TRBJ1-4; possible D gene TRBD1, 5 bases. Per germline, CDR1 MNHEY and CDR2 SMNVEV (reference sequence). V was clipped by 6 bases and J by 5 bases, with 16 bases between them. The CDR3 runs 15 residues. This chain's CDR3 is CASSPGTVKNEKLFF. In nucleotides, the CDR3 is TGTGCCAGCAGCCCGGGGACTGTCAAAAATGAAAAACTGTTTTTT.

The gene calls are TRBV3-1 and TRBJ2-1; 8 bases fit TRBD1. CDR1 and CDR2 (germline): LGHDT, YNNKEL (reference sequence). The length of the CDR3 is 14 residues. Unmatched junction bases numbered 6, after V lost 6 bases and J lost 5 bases. In DNA, the CDR3 is TGTGCCAGCAGTACAGGGGGTCCTCACAATGAGCAGTTCTTC. Translation gives CASSTGGPHNEQFF.

This clonotype was recorded many times. This rearrangement joins TRBV27 to TRBJ2-1; TRBD2 agrees at 8 bases. The germline CDR1 and CDR2 sequences are MNHEY and SMNVEV (reference sequence). This CDR3 is built from 16 residues. With V trimmed by 5 bases and J by 0 bases, 6 bases remained unmatched. DNA for the CDR3: TGTGCCAGCAGTCCTTTAGCGGGATACTCCTACAATGAGCAGTTCTTC. The encoded protein is CASSPLAGYSYNEQFF.

As to this clonotype: The final CDR3 position lacks the conserved phenylalanine or tryptophan, pointing to a likely read error. Written as DNA, the CDR3 is TGTGCCAGCAGTGATGAGGCTGGCAATCAGCCCCAGCATTCT. Translating it yields CASSDEAGNQPQHS. This chain uses TRBV2 with TRBJ1-5; D remains unclear. CDR3 length: 14 amino acids. The germline V gene has CDR1 SNHLY and CDR2 FYNNEI. Trimming cost V 3 bases and J 2 bases, with 8 bases left between them.

This clonotype came up many times. Written as DNA, the CDR3 is TGTGCCAGCAGAGGGACAGGGGCCTCCTACAATGAGCAGTTCTTC. It specifies CASRGTGASYNEQFF. This chain joins TRBV7-9 and TRBJ2-1, with 10 bases that match TRBD1. V trimming: 6 bases; J trimming: 0 bases; junction bases outside the gene matches: 2. The CDR3 is 15 residues long. In germline, CDR1 is SEHNR, CDR2 FQNEAQ (reference sequence).

This clonotype has ten or more counts. The chain has TRBV24-1 and TRBJ1-5; D is ambiguous. V was cut by 4 bases and J by 7 bases, with 16 bases left in between. Germline-derived CDR1 and CDR2 are KGHDR and SFDVKD. The CDR3 is made up of 15 amino acids. CDR3 in DNA: TGTGCCACCAGTGACTCGTCACGGGGAGGGCAGCCCCAGCATTTT. Translating it yields CATSDSSRGGQPQHF.

This clonotype was seen a handful of times. The chain recombines TRBV7-3 with TRBJ2-6; tentative D call: TRBD1 (6 bases). The germline V gene has CDR1 SGHTA and CDR2 FQGTGA. V gave up 5 bases and J gave up 3 bases, with 14 bases separating them. The CDR3 is 16 amino acids. The CDR3 spells CASSATYRVGANVLTF. CDR3 in DNA: TGTGCCAGCAGCGCCACGTACAGGGTTGGGGCCAACGTCCTGACTTTC.

This clonotype was picked up a small number of times. The CDR3 sequence is CASSRLSWGGLEETQYF. The CDR3 DNA reads as TGTGCCAGCAGCCGCCTCAGCTGGGGAGGGCTGGAGGAGACCCAGTACTTC. The rearrangement uses TRBV3-1 and TRBJ2-5; 7 bases map to TRBD2. Trimming at V came to 4 bases and at J to 5 bases, leaving 16 bases not matched to a gene. Germline assignment: CDR1 LGHDT and CDR2 YNNKEL (reference sequence). The CDR3 is made up of 17 amino acids.

With respect to this clonotype: An end of the junction does not agree with germline; a read error may underlie this. V is TRBV5-1 and J is TRBJ1-2; a weak D match, TRBD1 (5 bases). Germline CDR1 and CDR2: SGHRS and YFSETQ. The CDR3 is 14 residues long. In DNA form, the CDR3 reads TGCGCCAGCAGCCCGGGGACGGAGCCCTATGGCTGCACCTTC. It specifies CASSPGTEPYGCTF.

This clonotype came up many times. The chain joins TRBV19 to TRBJ1-5, with 8 bases that match TRBD1. Losses at the gene ends were 5 bases for V and 5 bases for J; bases not matched to a gene: 8. Germline CDR1 and CDR2: LNHDA and SQIVND (reference sequence). This CDR3 spans 15 amino acids. The CDR3 DNA reads as TGTGCCAGTAGTCGTTCGGGACAGGAACATCAGCCCCAGCATTTT. This gives the protein CASSRSGQEHQPQHF.

This clonotype was recorded at least ten times. This rearrangement joins TRBV19 to TRBJ2-7; possibly TRBD1 or TRBD2 for D (5 bases each). The CDR3 spans 17 residues. Germline V gives CDR1 LNHDA, CDR2 SQIVND (reference sequence). Trimming took off 1 base at V and 6 bases at J, with 22 bases between the two ends. The CDR3 protein is CASSIALGAGNAFEQYF. The CDR3, as DNA: TGTGCCAGTAGTATAGCCCTCGGGGCAGGGAATGCTTTCGAGCAGTACTTC.

The chain recombines TRBV20-1 with TRBJ2-7; 11 bases agree with TRBD1. This CDR3 contains 15 residues. In germline, CDR1 is DFQATT, CDR2 SNEGSKA (reference sequence). Trimming at V came to 6 bases and at J to 1 base, leaving 8 bases not matched to a gene. CDR3 coding DNA: TGCAGTGCGGGGGGAGGGGACAGGGGGTCCTACGAGCAGTACTTC. It yields the protein CSAGGGDRGSYEQYF.

This clonotype was seen more than once but under ten times. The chain employs TRBV5-6 and TRBJ2-5; weak D call: TRBD2 (6 bases). Deletions cut 4 bases from V and 7 bases from J, with 29 bases between. This CDR3 is built from 18 residues. Germline CDR1 SGHDT, CDR2 YYEEEE. The CDR3 loop is CASSPPGHKGGLSGTQYF. In DNA, the CDR3 is TGTGCCAGCAGCCCCCCCGGGCACAAGGGAGGACTATCCGGGACCCAGTACTTC.

This clonotype has just a few counts. The CDR3 DNA sequence: TGCAGCGTTTTTTTTCTTGACGAACCACCGAAGTTTAGCACAGATACGCAGTATTTT. It codes for CSVFFLDEPPKFSTDTQYF. The chain recombines TRBV29-1 with TRBJ2-3; unclear D gene. The CDR3 sequence is 19 residues long. From germline, CDR1 is SQVTM and CDR2 ANQGSEA. The V end was cut by 5 bases, the J end by 0 bases, with 27 bases between.

The J gene is TRBJ2-3, the V gene TRBV9; no reliable D call. Germline V gene sequence: CDR1 SGDLS, CDR2 YYNGEE. The CDR3 is 14 residues long. V was cut by 2 bases and J by 4 bases, with 11 bases left in between. CDR3 DNA sequence: TGTGCCAGCAGCGTCGGTAGCTCCGCAGATACGCAGTATTTT. Protein: CASSVGSSADTQYF.

This clonotype has a count of ten or more. The chain combines TRBV24-1 with TRBJ1-4, with 7 bases identical to TRBD1. Germline V gene sequence: CDR1 KGHDR, CDR2 SFDVKD. V was pared by 5 bases and J by 8 bases, with 10 bases of the junction left unmatched. This CDR3 comprises 15 residues. The DNA for the CDR3 is TGTGCCACCAGTGTCCTGACAGGGTCGGGCGAAAAACTGTTTTTT. As protein: CATSVLTGSGEKLFF.

The table lists this clonotype with many counts. V usage is TRBV5-1 and J usage is TRBJ1-2; 7 bases agree with TRBD1. Germline V gene lookup returns CDR1 SGHRS and CDR2 YFSETQ. CDR3 length: 14 residues. V was pared by 0 bases and J by 6 bases, with 5 bases of the junction left unmatched. The CDR3 coding sequence is TGCGCCAGCAGCTTGGACAGGGGAAGGGATGGCTACACCTTC. It encodes CASSLDRGRDGYTF. Together with reference TRBV5-1 and TRBJ1-2, the CDR3 gives the full variable domain: KAGVTQTPRYLIKTRGQQVTLSCSPISGHRSVSWYQQTPGQGLQFLFEYFSETQRNKGNFPGRFSGRQFSNSRSEMNVSTLELGDSALYLCASSLDRGRDGYTFGSGTRLTVV.

This clonotype was seen many times. The V and J genes are TRBV7-2 and TRBJ2-2, with D possibly matching TRBD2 (5 bases). V lost 7 bases, J lost 6 bases, and 24 bases lay in between. Per germline, CDR1 SGHTA and CDR2 FQGNSA. CDR3 length: 17 amino acids. CDR3 protein: CASTDPRLGVNAGELFF. Here the CDR3 DNA reads TGTGCCAGCACCGACCCGCGGCTCGGGGTCAACGCCGGGGAGCTGTTTTTT.

This clonotype was seen a single time. This may arise from a read error, as a much more abundant clone is one base away. This chain uses TRBV18 with TRBJ1-1; 8 bases agree with TRBD1. CDR3 size: 13 residues. Germline V lookup: CDR1 KGHSH, CDR2 LQKENI. The CDR3: CASSTGQATVAFF. The CDR3, as DNA: TGTGCCAGCTCGACGGGACAGGCCACTGTAGCTTTCTTT.

This clonotype showed up many times. The chain employs TRBV9 and TRBJ1-4; no reliable D call. The CDR3 loop spans 17 amino acids. The V end was cut by 1 base, the J end by 4 bases, with 17 bases between. Germline V gene data show CDR1 as SGDLS and CDR2 as YYNGEE. The CDR3: CASSVKGTPRGNEKLFF. In nucleotides, the CDR3 is TGTGCCAGCAGCGTAAAGGGAACACCACGGGGTAATGAAAAACTGTTTTTT.

At least ten counts were recorded for this clonotype. This rearrangement joins TRBV20-1 to TRBJ2-2; 7 nucleotides line up with TRBD2. The ends lost 6 bases at V and 1 base at J; junction bases unmatched: 2. Germline assignment: CDR1 DFQATT and CDR2 SNEGSKA (reference sequence). The CDR3 totals 13 residues. CDR3 protein: CSAKRENTGELFF. CDR3 sequence (DNA): TGCAGTGCAAAGCGGGAGAACACCGGGGAGCTGTTTTTT.

This clonotype was counted ten times or more. This rearrangement joins TRBV6-1 to TRBJ1-5; the match to TRBD1 covers 7 bases. In germline, CDR1 is MNHNS, CDR2 SASEGT. The J segment lost 4 bases and the V segment lost 5 bases, leaving 8 bases of the junction unmatched. This CDR3 has 15 amino acids. CDR3 residues: CASSFSRDSNQPQHF. The CDR3 DNA is TGTGCCAGCAGTTTTAGCCGGGACAGTAATCAGCCCCAGCATTTT.

This clonotype was seen ten or more times. The rearrangement uses TRBV27 and TRBJ2-1; a weak D match, TRBD2 (5 bases). Germline CDR1 MNHEY, CDR2 SMNVEV (reference sequence). V was pared by 4 bases and J by 6 bases, with 10 bases between. This CDR3 comprises 13 residues. CDR3 sequence (DNA): TGTGCCAGCAGTTCCCTCACTAGCAATGAGCAGTTCTTC. This codes for CASSSLTSNEQFF.